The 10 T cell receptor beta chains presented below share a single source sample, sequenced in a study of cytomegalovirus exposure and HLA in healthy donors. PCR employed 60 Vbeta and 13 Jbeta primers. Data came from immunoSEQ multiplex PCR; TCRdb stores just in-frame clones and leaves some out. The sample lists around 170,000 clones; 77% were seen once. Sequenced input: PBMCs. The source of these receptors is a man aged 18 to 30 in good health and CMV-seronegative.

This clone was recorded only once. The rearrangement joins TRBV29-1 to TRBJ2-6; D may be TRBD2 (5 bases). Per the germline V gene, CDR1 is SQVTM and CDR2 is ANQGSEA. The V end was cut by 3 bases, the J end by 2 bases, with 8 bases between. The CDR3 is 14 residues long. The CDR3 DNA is TGCAGCGTTGAGTACGGGGCTGGGGCCAACGTCCTGACTTTC. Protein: CSVEYGAGANVLTF. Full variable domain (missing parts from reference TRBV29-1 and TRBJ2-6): SAVISQKPSRDICQRGTSLTIQCQVDSQVTMMFWYRQQPGQSLTLIATANQGSEATYESGFVIDKFPISRPNLTFSTLTVSNMSPEDSSIYLCSVEYGAGANVLTFGAGSRLTVL.

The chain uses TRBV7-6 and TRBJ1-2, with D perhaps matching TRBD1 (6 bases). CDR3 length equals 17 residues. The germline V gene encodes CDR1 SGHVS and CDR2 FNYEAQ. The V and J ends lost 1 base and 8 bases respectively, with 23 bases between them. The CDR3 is CASSLETPGHMPQGYTF. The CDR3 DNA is TGTGCCAGCAGCTTAGAGACTCCGGGACACATGCCCCAAGGCTACACCTTC. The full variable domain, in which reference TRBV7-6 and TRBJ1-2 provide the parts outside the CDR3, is GAGVSQSPRYKVTKRGQDVALRCDPISGHVSLYWYRQALGQGPEFLTYFNYEAQQDKSGLPNDRFSAERPEGSISTLTIQRTEQRDSAMYRCASSLETPGHMPQGYTFGSGTRLTVV.

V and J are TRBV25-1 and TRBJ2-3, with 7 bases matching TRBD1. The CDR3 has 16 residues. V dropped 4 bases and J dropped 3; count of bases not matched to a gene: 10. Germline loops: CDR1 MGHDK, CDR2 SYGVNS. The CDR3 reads CASSGRDRERTDTQYF. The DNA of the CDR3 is TGTGCCAGCAGTGGAAGAGACAGGGAGAGGACAGATACGCAGTATTTT.

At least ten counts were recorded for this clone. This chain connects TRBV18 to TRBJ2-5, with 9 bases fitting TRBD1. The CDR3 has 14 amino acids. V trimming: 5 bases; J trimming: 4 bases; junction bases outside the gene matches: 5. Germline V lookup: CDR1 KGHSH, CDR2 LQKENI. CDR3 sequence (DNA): TGTGCCAGCTCATCGGGACAGGGAGGAGAGACCCAGTACTTC. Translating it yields CASSSGQGGETQYF.

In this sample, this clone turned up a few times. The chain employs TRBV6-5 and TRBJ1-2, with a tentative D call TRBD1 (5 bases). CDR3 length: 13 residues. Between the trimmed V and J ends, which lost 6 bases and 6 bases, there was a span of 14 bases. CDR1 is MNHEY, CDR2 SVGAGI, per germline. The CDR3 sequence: CASSLGTGHGYTF. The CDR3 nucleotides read TGTGCCAGCAGCCTCGGGACTGGGCATGGCTACACCTTC.

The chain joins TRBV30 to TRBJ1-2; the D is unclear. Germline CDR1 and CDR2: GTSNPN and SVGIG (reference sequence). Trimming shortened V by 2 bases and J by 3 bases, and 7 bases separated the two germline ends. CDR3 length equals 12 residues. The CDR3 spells CAWSTVYYGYTF. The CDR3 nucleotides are TGTGCCTGGAGTACAGTCTACTATGGCTACACCTTC.

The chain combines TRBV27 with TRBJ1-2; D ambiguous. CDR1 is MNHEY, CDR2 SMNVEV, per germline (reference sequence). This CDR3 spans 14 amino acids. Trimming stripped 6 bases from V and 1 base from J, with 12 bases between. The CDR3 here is CASSSASLNYGYTF. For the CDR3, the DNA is TGTGCCAGCAGCTCCGCAAGCCTTAACTATGGCTACACCTTC.

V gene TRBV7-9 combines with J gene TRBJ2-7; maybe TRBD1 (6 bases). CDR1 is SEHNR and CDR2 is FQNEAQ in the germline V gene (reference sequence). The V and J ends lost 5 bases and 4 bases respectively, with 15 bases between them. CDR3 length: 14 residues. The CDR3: CASSPDRRRYEQYF. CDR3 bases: TGTGCCAGCAGCCCTGACAGGAGGCGATACGAGCAGTACTTC.

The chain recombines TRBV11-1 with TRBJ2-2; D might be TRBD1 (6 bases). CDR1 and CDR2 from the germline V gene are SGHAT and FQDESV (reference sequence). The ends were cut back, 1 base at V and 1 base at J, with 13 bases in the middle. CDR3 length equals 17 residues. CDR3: CASSLVGRGRNTGELFF. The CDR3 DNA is TGTGCCAGCAGCTTAGTTGGCAGGGGACGGAACACCGGGGAGCTGTTTTTT.

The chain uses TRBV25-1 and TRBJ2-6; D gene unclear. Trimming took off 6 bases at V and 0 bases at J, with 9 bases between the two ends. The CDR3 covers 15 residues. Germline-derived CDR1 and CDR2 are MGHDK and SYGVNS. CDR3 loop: CASRFSGSGANVLTF. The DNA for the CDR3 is TGTGCCAGCAGGTTTTCAGGCTCTGGGGCCAACGTCCTGACTTTC.